This T cell receptor (beta chain) was captured in a study of T cells in Graves' hyperthyroidism and ophthalmopathy. This CDR3 has 14 amino acids. The V gene's germline CDR1 is MNHNS and CDR2 SASEGT. Trimming pared 10 bases from V and 2 bases from J, leaving 18 bases between. The diagnostic basis comprised clinical symptoms, serum thyroxine and TRAb, thyroid ultrasound and orbital computed tomography. Amplified TCR beta CDR3 regions derived from RNA transcripts. TCR CDR3 underwent first-round RT-PCR with the HTBI primer set. TCRdb passed the multiplex PCR reads through MiXCR, listing each CDR3 protein once. Of a few hundred thousand distinct CDR3 sequences in the sample, roughly an eighth were seen once.

This clonotype was obtained from a woman aged 18-30 years with Graves' hyperthyroidism. The sequenced sample was blood. V usage is TRBV6-1 and J usage is TRBJ2-7; either TRBD1 or TRBD2 may fit D (5 bases each). The CDR3: CAIRRDLLAYEQYF. CDR3 coding DNA: TGTGCCATACGACGGGACCTTCTTGCCTACGAGCAGTACTTC.